A selection of T cell receptor beta chains follows, all from one sample in a study of cytomegalovirus exposure and HLA in healthy donors. TCRdb's table, derived via immunoSEQ multiplex PCR, lists solely in-frame clones and lacks some. This sample yields about 150,000 clones, of which roughly 10% are seen a single time; 1.5% to 2% belongs to the top ten. Material: PBMCs. Every receptor here comes from a middle-aged man in good health and CMV-seronegative. The CDR3 runs from the conserved cysteine through the conserved F or W. D genes are given only for firm matches. Not every row has a clone size; where given, it reads once, few, many or a size class.

size	V	J	D	CDR3	DNA
-	TRBV6-1	TRBJ1-2	TRBD1	CASSESRGRNYGYTF	TGTGCCAGCAGTGAATCTAGGGGGCGTAACTATGGCTACACCTTC
few	TRBV5-1	TRBJ2-5	TRBD1	CASSLRGQGSGETQYF	TGCGCCAGCAGCTTGAGGGGACAGGGAAGTGGAGAGACCCAGTACTTC
once	TRBV5-1	TRBJ1-6	-	CASSLREDGNSPLHF	TGCGCCAGCAGCTTAAGAGAGGATGGAAATTCACCCCTCCACTTT
few	TRBV29-1	TRBJ2-7	TRBD1	CSVEDHRGQRYEQYF	TGCAGCGTTGAAGACCACAGGGGGCAAAGGTACGAGCAGTACTTC
-	TRBV9	TRBJ2-1	TRBD1	CASSATGTGYNEQFF	TGTGCCAGCAGCGCGACCGGGACAGGATACAATGAGCAGTTCTTC
-	TRBV7-3	TRBJ2-2	TRBD2	CASSPTRGGTNTGELFF	TGTGCCAGCAGCCCAACCCGGGGGGGGACCAACACCGGGGAGCTGTTTTTT
-	TRBV27	TRBJ1-2	TRBD1	CASSSWTGGSYGYTF	TGTGCCAGCAGTTCATGGACAGGAGGAAGCTATGGCTACACCTTC
few	TRBV5-1	TRBJ2-1	-	CASSDDTRGARNEQFF	TGCGCCAGCAGCGACGACACTCGGGGAGCTAGAAATGAGCAGTTCTTC
few	TRBV5-1	TRBJ2-5	TRBD2	CASSPGLAFQETQYF	TGCGCCAGCAGCCCGGGACTAGCGTTTCAAGAGACCCAGTACTTC
few	TRBV5-1	TRBJ1-1	-	CASRGVRPTEAFF	TGCGCCAGCAGAGGGGTGCGGCCCACTGAAGCTTTCTTT
few	TRBV19	TRBJ1-5	-	CASSPIGGKVLNQPQHF	TGTGCCAGTAGTCCGATCGGAGGGAAGGTTCTCAATCAGCCCCAGCATTTT
few	TRBV6-1	TRBJ1-6	TRBD1	CASSAGTVNNSPLHF	TGTGCCAGCAGTGCGGGGACAGTTAATAATTCACCCCTCCACTTT
few	TRBV5-1	TRBJ1-1	TRBD1	CASSKDRQNTEAFF	TGCGCCAGCAGTAAGGACAGGCAGAACACTGAAGCTTTCTTT
few	TRBV27	TRBJ1-1	-	CASSLKSRDTEAFF	TGTGCCAGCAGTTTAAAAAGCCGGGACACTGAAGCTTTCTTT
few	TRBV7-9	TRBJ1-6	TRBD1	CASSVGTGGNSPLHF	TGTGCCAGCAGCGTCGGGACAGGAGGTAATTCACCCCTCCACTTT
few	TRBV6-5	TRBJ1-4	TRBD1	CASSAARDRWEKLFF	TGTGCCAGCAGTGCCGCACGGGACAGGTGGGAAAAACTGTTTTTT
-	TRBV10-3	TRBJ2-3	TRBD1	CASYRGEESDTQYF	TGTGCCAGCTACAGGGGTGAAGAGTCAGATACGCAGTATTTT
-	TRBV6-5	TRBJ1-2	-	CASTSQGTYGYTF	TGTGCCAGCACGAGCCAGGGGACCTATGGCTACACCTTC
few	TRBV5-6	TRBJ1-5	-	CASSLDRENQPQHF	TGTGCCAGCAGCTTGGACAGGGAGAATCAGCCCCAGCATTTT
-	TRBV5-1	TRBJ2-7	-	CASSAEPGLTYEQYF	TGCGCCAGCAGCGCAGAACCGGGACTCACCTACGAGCAGTACTTC
few	TRBV30	TRBJ2-2	-	CAWSVLSQELFF	TGTGCCTGGAGTGTACTGTCGCAGGAGCTGTTTTTT
few	TRBV19	TRBJ1-2	TRBD1	CASSLSGQVGNYGYTF	TGTGCCAGTAGTCTATCTGGACAGGTCGGTAACTATGGCTACACCTTC
-	TRBV11-3	TRBJ2-2	TRBD2	CASSLEAGTGELFF	TGTGCCAGCAGCTTAGAAGCGGGGACCGGGGAGCTGTTTTTT